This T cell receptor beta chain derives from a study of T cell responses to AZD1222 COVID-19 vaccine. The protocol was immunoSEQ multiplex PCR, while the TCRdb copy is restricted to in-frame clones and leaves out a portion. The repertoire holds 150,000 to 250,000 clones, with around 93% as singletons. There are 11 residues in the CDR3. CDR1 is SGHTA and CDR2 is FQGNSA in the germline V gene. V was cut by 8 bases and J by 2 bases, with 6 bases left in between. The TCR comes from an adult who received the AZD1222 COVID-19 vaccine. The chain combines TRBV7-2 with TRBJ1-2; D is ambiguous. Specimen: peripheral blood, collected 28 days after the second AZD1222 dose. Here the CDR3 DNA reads TGTGCCAGCTTGTTGAACTATGGCTACACCTTC. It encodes CASLLNYGYTF.